The following is a T cell receptor beta chain sequence with its context. The antigen remains undetermined. The conserved closing phenylalanine or tryptophan is absent in this CDR3, likely reflecting a read error. This sample stems from a study of regulatory T cells in long-lasting Graves disease. Time point reported: newly diagnosed GD, antithyroid drugs for less than 3 months. Construction of the TCR library relied on RNA isolated from PBMCs. Study outcomes and limitations: Between persistent patients, 2,500 to 3,500 public clonotypes were shared, exceeding the approximately 940 shared between new patients.

Arm-PCR of CDR3 regions and iRepertoire HTBI primers were used to build TCR beta libraries. MiXCR, run by TCRdb on the multiplex PCR reads, gives a single entry per CDR3 protein. The sample gives 400,000 to 550,000 distinct CDR3 sequences, approximately 15% of which show up once; over 15% is in the top ten. V lost 5 bases to trimming and J lost 4 bases, with 9 bases between them. CDR3 size: 13 residues. The same specimen was also included in a second study, on T cells in Graves' hyperthyroidism and ophthalmopathy.

The TCR was taken from a woman in her thirties with Graves disease. The sample was peripheral blood mononuclear cells (PBMCs), taken at new diagnosis, from a patient treated with antithyroid drugs. The chain has TRBV12-3 or TRBV12-4 and TRBJ2-1, with a weak D call TRBD2 (5 bases). CDR3 amino acids: CASSQSGYNEQFS. The CDR3 DNA sequence: TGTGCCAGCAGTCAGAGCGGATACAATGAGCAGTTCTCC.